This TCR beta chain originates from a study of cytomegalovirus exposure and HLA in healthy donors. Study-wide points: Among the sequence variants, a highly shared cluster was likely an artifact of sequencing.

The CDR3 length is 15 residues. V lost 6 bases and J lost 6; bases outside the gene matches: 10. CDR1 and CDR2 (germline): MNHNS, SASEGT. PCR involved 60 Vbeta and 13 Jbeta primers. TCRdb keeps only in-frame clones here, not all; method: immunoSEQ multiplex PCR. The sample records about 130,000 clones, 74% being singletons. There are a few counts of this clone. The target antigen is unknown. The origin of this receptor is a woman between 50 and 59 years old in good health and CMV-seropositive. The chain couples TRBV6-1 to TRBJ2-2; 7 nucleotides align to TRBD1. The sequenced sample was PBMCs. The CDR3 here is CASRLGQIGPGELFF. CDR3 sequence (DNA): TGTGCCAGCAGGTTGGGACAGATAGGACCCGGGGAGCTGTTTTTT.